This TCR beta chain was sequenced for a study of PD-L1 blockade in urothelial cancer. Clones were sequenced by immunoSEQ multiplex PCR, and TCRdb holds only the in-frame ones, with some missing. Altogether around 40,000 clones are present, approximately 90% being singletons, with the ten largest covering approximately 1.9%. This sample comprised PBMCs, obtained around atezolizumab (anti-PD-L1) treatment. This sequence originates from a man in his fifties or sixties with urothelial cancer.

CDR3 nucleotide sequence: TGTGCCAGCAGCTTACAAACAGGGGCAAATCAGCCCCAGCATTTT. This encodes CASSLQTGANQPQHF. This chain connects TRBV5-8 to TRBJ1-5; TRBD1 matches at 7 bases. The CDR3 spans 15 residues. V shed 2 bases, J shed 4 bases, and the junction held 6 bases outside the gene matches. In germline, CDR1 is SGHTS, CDR2 YDEGEE.